Listed here are 24 T cell receptor beta chains from one sample, sequenced in a study of OX40 agonist ivuxolimab in advanced cancers. Profiled with immunoSEQ multiplex PCR; TCRdb holds only in-frame clones, not every one. The table records about 93,000 clones, roughly 94% of them present only once. The specimen was CD4+ or CD8+ T cells sorted from blood, collected in a trial of the OX40 agonist ivuxolimab. These receptors all come from an adult with an advanced solid tumor such as melanoma, head and neck, liver or kidney cancer.

CDR3 in amino acids: CASSLYPGRTEAFF. DNA for the CDR3: TGTGCCAGCAGCTTGTATCCGGGTAGGACTGAAGCTTTCTTT. The V and J genes are TRBV5-4 and TRBJ1-1; no reliable D call. In germline, CDR1 is SGHNT, CDR2 YYREEE (reference sequence). V lost 1 base and J lost 5, with 12 bases in between. CDR3 length: 14 residues. The full variable domain, rest sourced from reference TRBV5-4 and TRBJ1-1, is ETGVTQSPTHLIKTRGQQVTLRCSSQSGHNTVSWYQQALGQGPQFIFQYYREEENGRGNFPPRFSGLQFPNYSSELNVNALELDDSALYLCASSLYPGRTEAFFGQGTRLTVV.

The V call is TRBV7-3, the J call TRBJ2-1, with D possibly matching TRBD2 (5 bases). Germline V lookup: CDR1 SGHTA, CDR2 FQGTGA. CDR3 length: 13 amino acids. Trimming removed 5 bases from V and 3 bases from J, with 8 bases in between. CDR3 sequence (DNA): TGTGCCAGCAGCACCCGGGGCTACAATGAGCAGTTCTTC. It specifies CASSTRGYNEQFF.

This chain connects TRBV9 to TRBJ1-3, with D unresolved. CDR1 and CDR2 from the germline V gene are SGDLS and YYNGEE. The CDR3 covers 14 residues. V was clipped by 3 bases and J by 4 bases, with 11 bases between them. DNA for the CDR3: TGTGCCAGCAGCGCTACAGAAGCCGGAAACACCATATATTTT. Translated: CASSATEAGNTIYF.

V and J are TRBV2 and TRBJ2-3, with D possibly matching TRBD2 (5 bases). The CDR3 sequence is 15 residues long. V was trimmed by 2 bases and J by 0 bases, leaving 9 bases between them. The germline V gene has CDR1 SNHLY and CDR2 FYNNEI. In nucleotides, the CDR3 is TGTGCCAGCAGTGAATGGAGGACTAGCACAGATACGCAGTATTTT. As protein: CASSEWRTSTDTQYF.

V is TRBV19 and J is TRBJ2-5; D is possibly TRBD1 or TRBD2 (5 bases each). In germline, CDR1 is LNHDA, CDR2 SQIVND (reference sequence). CDR3 length: 14 residues. The germline V and J ends were trimmed by 5 bases and 5 bases, with 15 bases remaining between them. The CDR3 bases are TGTGCCAGTAGTTCCTCGACCTGGGGGGAGACCCAGTACTTC. As protein: CASSSSTWGETQYF.

V and J are TRBV27 and TRBJ2-1, with D possibly matching TRBD2 (6 bases). The CDR3 contains 14 residues. V was trimmed by 5 bases and J by 4 bases, leaving 12 bases between them. CDR1 and CDR2 (germline): MNHEY, SMNVEV (reference sequence). This chain's CDR3 is CASSPSSAYNEQFF. The DNA for the CDR3 is TGTGCCAGCAGTCCCTCTAGCGCGTACAATGAGCAGTTCTTC.

This CDR3 is CASSRYEQYF. CDR3 bases: TGTGCCAGCAGTCGCTACGAGCAGTACTTC. The chain recombines TRBV6-1 with TRBJ2-7, with D unresolved. CDR3 length: 10 residues. The germline CDR1 and CDR2 sequences are MNHNS and SASEGT. With 5 bases removed from V and 3 bases from J, the gap between germline ends came to 2 bases.

The rearrangement links TRBV9 to TRBJ2-6, with D unresolved. Between the trimmed V and J ends, which lost 3 bases and 2 bases, there was a span of 6 bases. Germline lookup yields CDR1 SGDLS and CDR2 YYNGEE. This CDR3 has 14 amino acids. The chain's CDR3 is CASSAFTGANVLTF. CDR3 nucleotides: TGTGCCAGCAGCGCCTTTACTGGGGCCAACGTCCTGACTTTC.

The rearrangement links TRBV9 to TRBJ1-3; weak D call: TRBD1 (5 bases). This CDR3 has 15 amino acids. Germline V lookup: CDR1 SGDLS, CDR2 YYNGEE. V lost 4 bases and J 8 bases, leaving 19 bases between the germline ends. The CDR3 region is CASSLRGRDADTIYF. The CDR3 DNA sequence: TGTGCCAGCAGCCTTCGAGGGAGGGACGCGGACACCATATATTTT.

The chain combines TRBV9 with TRBJ1-1, with D unclear. The CDR3 is 16 residues long. Germline assignment: CDR1 SGDLS and CDR2 YYNGEE. Trimming took off 0 bases at V and 0 bases at J, with 12 bases between the two ends. The DNA of the CDR3 is TGTGCCAGCAGCGTAGATGAGGTCCCCATGAACACTGAAGCTTTCTTT. Protein: CASSVDEVPMNTEAFF.

In regard to this clone: Germline is not matched at one junction end, which may reflect a read error. This chain joins TRBV7-9 and TRBJ2-3; 8 positions agree with TRBD1. The V gene's germline CDR1 is SEHNR and CDR2 FQNEAQ (reference sequence). This CDR3 has 16 amino acids. The CDR3 loop reads CASSLLGRGHDLGIDF. The CDR3 nucleotides read TGTGCCAGCAGCTTATTGGGCAGGGGGCACGATTTAGGGATCGATTTT.

This chain joins TRBV19 and TRBJ2-5; D is uncertain. This CDR3 has 12 amino acids. V lost 5 bases and J lost 0, with 4 bases in between. Germline V gives CDR1 LNHDA, CDR2 SQIVND (reference sequence). DNA for the CDR3: TGTGCCAGTAGTCAGAACCAAGAGACCCAGTACTTC. It is translated as CASSQNQETQYF.

This chain connects TRBV27 to TRBJ2-2, with unresolved D. The V gene's germline CDR1 is MNHEY and CDR2 SMNVEV (reference sequence). This CDR3 region has 15 residues. V was clipped by 1 base and J by 1 base, with 7 bases between them. The CDR3 here is CASSLLMGNTGELFF. CDR3 sequence (DNA): TGTGCCAGCAGTTTATTGATGGGGAACACCGGGGAGCTGTTTTTT.

CDR3 protein: CAWTLTANTEAFF. CDR3 coding DNA: TGTGCCTGGACCCTCACAGCGAACACTGAAGCTTTCTTT. The chain is built from TRBV30 and TRBJ1-1; D unresolved. The V end lost 4 bases, the J end lost 1 base, and 10 bases lay between the germline ends. The CDR3 totals 13 residues. Germline V gene lookup returns CDR1 GTSNPN and CDR2 SVGIG (reference sequence).

The chain links TRBV15 to TRBJ2-1, with TRBD2 identical over 9 bases. The CDR3 is made up of 14 amino acids. The germline gives CDR1 LNHNV, CDR2 YYDKDF (reference sequence). The V gene end was trimmed by 7 bases and the J gene end by 6 bases; junction bases not matched to a gene: 7. CDR3 sequence: CATNRGGVPNEQFF. Written as DNA, the CDR3 is TGTGCCACCAATCGCGGGGGGGTCCCCAATGAGCAGTTCTTC.

The chain uses TRBV7-8 and TRBJ2-7, with a weak D call TRBD1 (6 bases). CDR1 and CDR2 (germline): SGHVS, FQNEAQ. The CDR3 covers 12 residues. Trimming pared 1 base from V and 6 bases from J, leaving 7 bases between. CDR3 region: CASSLGTAEQYF. In DNA, the CDR3 is TGTGCCAGCAGCTTAGGGACAGCCGAGCAGTACTTC.

The chain has TRBV30 and TRBJ1-1; tentatively, D is TRBD1 (6 bases). Germline V lookup: CDR1 GTSNPN, CDR2 SVGIG (reference sequence). V lost 5 bases to trimming and J lost 1 base, with 11 bases between them. This CDR3 spans 13 amino acids. The CDR3 DNA reads as TGTGCCTGGGACCCGGGACAGAACACTGAAGCTTTCTTT. Translated: CAWDPGQNTEAFF.

This chain joins TRBV7-8 and TRBJ2-7, with TRBD1 matching 9 bases. V trimming: 5 bases; J trimming: 5 bases; junction bases outside the gene matches: 10. Per the germline V gene, CDR1 is SGHVS and CDR2 is FQNEAQ. The CDR3 covers 15 residues. The CDR3 nucleotides are TGTGCCAGCAGCCCAACTCCCGGGACAGGGAACGAGCAGTACTTC. Encoded protein: CASSPTPGTGNEQYF.

This chain joins TRBV7-8 and TRBJ1-4; D gene unclear. Germline CDR1 reads SGHVS; CDR2 reads FQNEAQ. The CDR3 extends over 12 amino acids. The V end lost 5 bases, the J end lost 7 bases, and 8 bases lay between the germline ends. CDR3 in amino acids: CASSLRPEKLFF. The CDR3 nucleotides are TGTGCCAGCAGCCTACGCCCTGAAAAACTGTTTTTT.

This clone has more than one count but fewer than ten. This chain links TRBV19 with TRBJ1-1; D gene ambiguous. Trimming took 6 bases from V and 5 from J, leaving 7 bases between them. Germline V gene lookup returns CDR1 LNHDA and CDR2 SQIVND (reference sequence). This CDR3 contains 11 residues. The CDR3 DNA sequence: TGTGCCAGTAGGGTCGGAACTGAAGCTTTCTTT. Translated: CASRVGTEAFF.

This clone came up once. The rearrangement links TRBV27 to TRBJ2-1; D remains ambiguous. The CDR3 is 13 amino acids. Germline V gene lookup returns CDR1 MNHEY and CDR2 SMNVEV (reference sequence). The V gene lost 5 bases and the J gene lost 6 bases, with 11 bases spanning the gap. Here the CDR3 reads CASSPFPANEQFF. Here the CDR3 DNA reads TGTGCCAGCAGTCCCTTCCCGGCCAATGAGCAGTTCTTC.

V and J are TRBV11-2 and TRBJ2-7, with D hard to call. The germline CDR1 and CDR2 sequences are SGHAT and FQNNGV. This CDR3 region has 17 residues. V lost 2 bases, J lost 2 bases, and 19 bases lay in between. CDR3: CASSLRASLSRAYEQYF. As DNA, the CDR3 is TGTGCCAGCAGCTTACGGGCTTCCTTATCGCGAGCCTACGAGCAGTACTTC.

The chain is built from TRBV6-1 and TRBJ1-5; D call uncertain. V lost 6 bases and J 0 bases, leaving 12 bases between the germline ends. Germline CDR1 and CDR2: MNHNS and SASEGT. This CDR3 has 15 residues. The CDR3: CASRFDGYSNQPQHF. In DNA, the CDR3 is TGTGCCAGCAGGTTCGACGGTTATAGCAATCAGCCCCAGCATTTT.

This clone was counted a single time. CDR3 in DNA: TGTGCCAGCAGTCTAGGGGACGGACCCTACGAGCAGTACTTC. Amino acids: CASSLGDGPYEQYF. The V gene is TRBV11-2, the J gene TRBJ2-7; D assignment may be TRBD1 or TRBD2 (5 bases each). The CDR3 has 14 amino acids. Germline-derived CDR1 and CDR2 are SGHAT and FQNNGV. Trimming took 6 bases from V and 2 from J, leaving 14 bases between them.